The 25 T cell receptor beta chains in this list originate from one sample, sequenced in a study of cytomegalovirus exposure and HLA in healthy donors (dated by TCRdb to the late 2010s). Libraries were constructed by the immunoSEQ multiplex PCR assay. For the multiplex PCR, a mixture combining 60 forward primers for TCR Vbeta segments and 13 reverse primers for TCR Jbeta segments was used. TCRdb mirrors the immuneACCESS table, restricted to in-frame sequences. Some clones are absent from its copies; in checked studies, under half trace to an unresolved V gene, and the reason for the others is unknown. Counted in this sample were about 150,000 clones; roughly 80% of them appeared once. Jointly, the top ten make up approximately 4.2% of the sample. The sequenced material came from PBMCs. All receptors derive from a woman aged 40 to 50 in good health and CMV-seropositive.

The rearrangement uses TRBV5-6 and TRBJ2-3; 9 bases align to TRBD2. Per germline, CDR1 SGHDT and CDR2 YYEEEE. The trim removed 6 bases at V and 0 bases at J, leaving 14 bases unmatched. The CDR3 sequence is 18 residues long. The chain's CDR3 is CASTPLAGFLSSTDTQYF. The DNA for the CDR3 is TGTGCCAGCACCCCCCTAGCGGGGTTCCTATCTAGCACAGATACGCAGTATTTT.

This chain uses TRBV2 with TRBJ2-4; the D gene is possibly TRBD1 (5 bases). Germline V gives CDR1 SNHLY, CDR2 FYNNEI. The CDR3 totals 17 residues. The germline V and J ends were trimmed by 4 bases and 0 bases, with 16 bases remaining between them. CDR3 region: CASSGQTRSRAKNIQYF. CDR3 in DNA: TGTGCCAGCAGTGGACAGACCCGATCCAGAGCCAAAAACATTCAGTACTTC.

The table lists this clone with a count of one. The chain uses TRBV7-9 and TRBJ2-3; TRBD2 might be the D (6 bases). The CDR3 sequence is 14 residues long. V gave up 5 bases and J gave up 5 bases, with 14 bases separating them. In germline, CDR1 is SEHNR, CDR2 FQNEAQ (reference sequence). CDR3 in amino acids: CASSRAGSGDTQYF. In nucleotides, the CDR3 is TGTGCCAGCAGCCGAGCCGGTAGCGGAGATACGCAGTATTTT. Looking up the rest from reference TRBV7-9 and TRBJ2-3 gives the full variable domain: DTGVSQNPRHKITKRGQNVTFRCDPISEHNRLYWYRQTLGQGPEFLTYFQNEAQLEKSRLLSDRFSAERPKGSFSTLEIQRTEQGDSAMYLCASSRAGSGDTQYFGPGTRLTVL.

V and J are TRBV5-4 and TRBJ2-3, with D possibly TRBD2 on 6 matching bases. Germline V gene lookup returns CDR1 SGHNT and CDR2 YYREEE (reference sequence). Trimming removed 2 bases at V and 5 bases at J, with 18 bases between. The CDR3 is 16 residues long. The CDR3 reads CASSLGELAGRDTQYF. As DNA, the CDR3 is TGTGCCAGCAGCTTAGGTGAACTAGCCGGGCGAGATACGCAGTATTTT.

This CDR3 reads CASLPTGGPQETQYF. CDR3 DNA: TGTGCCAGCCTACCCACCGGGGGACCTCAAGAGACCCAGTACTTC. V usage is TRBV7-9 and J usage is TRBJ2-5; possibly TRBD2 for D (6 bases). Germline V CDR1 and CDR2: SEHNR, FQNEAQ (reference sequence). The ends were cut back, 8 bases at V and 2 bases at J, with 18 bases in the middle. The CDR3 is 15 amino acids.

The rearrangement links TRBV9 to TRBJ2-7; TRBD2 agrees at 10 bases. The germline CDR1 and CDR2 sequences are SGDLS and YYNGEE. This CDR3 region has 18 residues. V lost 0 bases and J lost 6; bases outside the gene matches: 15. CDR3 nucleotides: TGTGCCAGCAGCGTAGGGAGCGGGGGGGCTGGGTTCCTTCTCGAGCAGTACTTC. Protein: CASSVGSGGAGFLLEQYF.

This chain uses TRBV11-2 with TRBJ1-1; maybe TRBD1 (5 bases). The CDR3 runs to 12 residues. The V gene's germline CDR1 is SGHAT and CDR2 FQNNGV. The germline V and J ends were trimmed by 5 bases and 5 bases, with 9 bases remaining between them. CDR3 protein: CASSPGFTEAFF. The CDR3 DNA reads as TGTGCCAGCAGCCCAGGGTTTACTGAAGCTTTCTTT.

The rearrangement links TRBV11-2 to TRBJ2-1; weak D call: TRBD1 (5 bases). Germline V gene data show CDR1 as SGHAT and CDR2 as FQNNGV. V lost 5 bases and J 10 bases, leaving 12 bases between the germline ends. CDR3 length: 12 amino acids. CDR3 sequence (DNA): TGTGCCAGCAGCCCCACCCACAGGGAGCAGTTCTTC. This gives the protein CASSPTHREQFF.

This chain joins TRBV10-2 and TRBJ2-3; D is undetermined. Per germline, CDR1 WSHSY and CDR2 SAAADI. The CDR3 has 15 amino acids. V was shortened by 3 bases and J by 2 bases, with 12 bases between the two germline ends. The CDR3 is CASSDLKINTDTQYF. DNA of the CDR3: TGCGCCAGCAGTGACCTAAAGATTAACACAGATACGCAGTATTTT.

This sequence joins TRBV10-3 and TRBJ2-7, with D tentatively TRBD2 (6 bases). CDR3 length equals 15 residues. Trimming cost V 6 bases and J 0 bases, with 15 bases left between them. The germline V gene encodes CDR1 ENHRY and CDR2 SYGVKD. CDR3 DNA: TGTGCCATCAGCGCGGGGCAAAGGAGCTCCTACGAGCAGTACTTC. Its protein product is CAISAGQRSSYEQYF.

J is TRBJ2-1 and V is TRBV7-9; possible D gene TRBD2, 6 bases. The CDR3 has 15 residues. Germline V CDR1 and CDR2: SEHNR, FQNEAQ (reference sequence). The germline V and J ends were trimmed by 3 bases and 8 bases, with 17 bases remaining between them. Here the CDR3 reads CASSFTAGSIDEQFF. The DNA of the CDR3 is TGTGCCAGCAGCTTCACGGCCGGGAGTATCGATGAGCAGTTCTTC.

Only a few counts were recorded for this clone. The chain couples TRBV5-1 to TRBJ1-1; D possibly corresponds to TRBD1 (5 bases). The CDR3 spans 14 residues. V was clipped by 0 bases and J by 8 bases, with 14 bases between them. CDR1 and CDR2 from the germline V gene are SGHRS and YFSETQ. The CDR3 sequence is CASSLGWGGEEAFF. The CDR3 nucleotides read TGCGCCAGCAGCTTGGGGTGGGGGGGGGAAGAAGCTTTCTTT.

The sample holds a few counts of this clone. The chain recombines TRBV11-2 with TRBJ2-1; 10 bases map to TRBD1. CDR1 is SGHAT, CDR2 FQNNGV, per germline. The CDR3 has 14 amino acids. The V and J ends lost 3 bases and 9 bases, in that order; junction bases with no gene match: 5. The CDR3 coding sequence is TGTGCCAGCAGCTTCGGACAGGGGGATGTTGAGCAGTTCTTC. The encoded protein is CASSFGQGDVEQFF. Combining the CDR3 with reference TRBV11-2 and TRBJ2-1 gives the whole variable domain EAGVAQSPRYKIIEKRQSVAFWCNPISGHATLYWYQQILGQGPKLLIQFQNNGVVDDSQLPKDRFSAERLKGVDSTLKIQPAKLEDSAVYLCASSFGQGDVEQFFGPGTRLTVL.

The genes are TRBV9 and TRBJ1-6; D not resolved. The V end was cut by 0 bases, the J end by 7 bases, with 11 bases between. There are 15 residues in the CDR3. CDR1 is SGDLS and CDR2 is YYNGEE in the germline V gene. CDR3 sequence (DNA): TGTGCCAGCAGCGTAGCTGGCCAGGCGAATTCACCCCTCCACTTT. Encoded protein: CASSVAGQANSPLHF.

This clone showed up just a few times. The chain recombines TRBV28 with TRBJ2-3; 11 positions match TRBD2. CDR3 length equals 15 residues. The germline CDR1 and CDR2 sequences are MDHEN and SYDVKM. V gave up 6 bases and J gave up 8 bases; unmatched junction bases: 10. The CDR3 DNA reads TGTGCCAGCAGCATAGCGGGAGGGCGTTTGGTTACGCAGTATTTT. As protein: CASSIAGGRLVTQYF.

J is TRBJ2-1 and V is TRBV19, with 7 bases aligning to TRBD2. CDR3 length equals 17 residues. V gave up 7 bases and J gave up 8 bases; unmatched junction bases: 20. Germline CDR1 reads LNHDA; CDR2 reads SQIVND (reference sequence). CDR3 sequence reads: CASTNRGEASGRDEQFF. CDR3 bases: TGTGCCAGTACCAATCGGGGAGAGGCTAGCGGACGGGATGAGCAGTTCTTC.

The gene calls are TRBV7-9 and TRBJ1-1; 7 bases line up with TRBD1. CDR3 length: 14 amino acids. After removal of 4 bases from V and 1 base from J, the junction contained 3 bases not matched to a gene. In germline, CDR1 is SEHNR, CDR2 FQNEAQ (reference sequence). CDR3 residues: CASSYGQENTEAFF. DNA of the CDR3: TGTGCCAGCAGCTACGGACAGGAGAACACTGAAGCTTTCTTT.

The chain has TRBV6-5 and TRBJ2-7; tentative D call: TRBD1 (5 bases). The CDR3 consists of 13 residues. Germline assignment: CDR1 MNHEY and CDR2 SVGAGI. The V gene lost 2 bases and the J gene lost 6 bases, with 11 bases spanning the gap. The CDR3 region is CASSYPTTAEQYF. The CDR3 DNA sequence: TGTGCCAGCAGTTACCCTACGACAGCCGAGCAGTACTTC.

This clone came up once. The gene calls are TRBV6-1 and TRBJ2-3, with D hard to call. V dropped 4 bases and J dropped 0 bases, with 11 bases sitting between them. This CDR3 contains 15 residues. Per the germline V gene, CDR1 is MNHNS and CDR2 is SASEGT. This chain's CDR3 is CASSVDTVSTDTQYF. CDR3 sequence (DNA): TGTGCCAGCAGTGTAGACACGGTTAGCACAGATACGCAGTATTTT.

A single count supports this clone. The chain has TRBV9 and TRBJ2-5; a possible D gene is TRBD2 (5 bases). From germline, CDR1 is SGDLS and CDR2 YYNGEE. The CDR3 runs to 17 residues. V dropped 0 bases and J dropped 0 bases, with 15 bases sitting between them. CDR3 bases: TGTGCCAGCAGCGTAGACCTACGGGGAAGGTACCAAGAGACCCAGTACTTC. Translating gives CASSVDLRGRYQETQYF.

The V and J genes are TRBV28 and TRBJ1-4; weak D call: TRBD1 (5 bases). V dropped 2 bases and J dropped 3 bases, with 10 bases sitting between them. Germline CDR1 reads MDHEN; CDR2 reads SYDVKM. CDR3 size: 15 residues. This CDR3 is CASSLRGFPNEKLFF. The CDR3 bases are TGTGCCAGCAGTTTACGGGGGTTTCCTAATGAAAAACTGTTTTTT.

In its sample, this clone was seen a few times. This sequence joins TRBV6-1 and TRBJ1-5, with TRBD1 matching over 10 bases. CDR3 length: 13 amino acids. Trimming removed 7 bases from V and 10 bases from J; junction bases left unmatched: 7. Germline V lookup: CDR1 MNHNS, CDR2 SASEGT. CDR3 sequence reads: CASTTGGAEPQHF. In DNA, the CDR3 is TGTGCCAGCACGACAGGGGGCGCGGAACCCCAGCATTTT.

This clone was recorded a few times. The V gene is TRBV12-1, the J gene TRBJ2-7; TRBD1 reflects the table's D call only, with no check against the DNA. TRBV12-1 is a recognized pseudogene. The CDR3 has 16 residues. As DNA, the CDR3 is TGTGCCAGCAGCTCCAACACTACAGGGGAATCTGACGAGCAGTACTTC. Encoded protein: CASSSNTTGESDEQYF.

The chain is built from TRBV13 and TRBJ2-1, with 8 bases that match TRBD1. Losses at the gene ends were 1 base for V and 7 bases for J; bases not matched to a gene: 3. The CDR3 covers 14 residues. The germline V gene encodes CDR1 PRHDT and CDR2 FYEKMQ (reference sequence). CDR3 DNA sequence: TGTGCCAGCAGCTTAGACAGGGGGTGGAATGAGCAGTTCTTC. Protein product: CASSLDRGWNEQFF.

This chain links TRBV19 with TRBJ1-3; 9 bases are shared with TRBD1. The trim removed 5 bases at V and 2 bases at J, leaving 7 bases unmatched. Germline-derived CDR1 and CDR2 are LNHDA and SQIVND (reference sequence). The CDR3 sequence is 16 residues long. CDR3 coding DNA: TGTGCCAGTAGTCCTCCGGGACAGGGACCTGGAAACACCATATATTTT. It translates to CASSPPGQGPGNTIYF.